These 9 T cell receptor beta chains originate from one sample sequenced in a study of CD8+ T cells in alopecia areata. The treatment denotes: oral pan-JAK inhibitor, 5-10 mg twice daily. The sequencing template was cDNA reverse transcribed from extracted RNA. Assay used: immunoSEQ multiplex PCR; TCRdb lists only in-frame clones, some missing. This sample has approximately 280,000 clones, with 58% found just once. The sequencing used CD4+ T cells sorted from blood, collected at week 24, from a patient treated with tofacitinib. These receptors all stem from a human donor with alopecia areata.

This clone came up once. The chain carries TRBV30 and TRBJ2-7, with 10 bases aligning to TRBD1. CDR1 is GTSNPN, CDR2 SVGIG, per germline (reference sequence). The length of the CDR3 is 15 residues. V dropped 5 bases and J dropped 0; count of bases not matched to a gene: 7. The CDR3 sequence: CAWDRGLTSSYEQYF. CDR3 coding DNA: TGTGCCTGGGACAGGGGGCTGACTAGCTCCTACGAGCAGTACTTC.

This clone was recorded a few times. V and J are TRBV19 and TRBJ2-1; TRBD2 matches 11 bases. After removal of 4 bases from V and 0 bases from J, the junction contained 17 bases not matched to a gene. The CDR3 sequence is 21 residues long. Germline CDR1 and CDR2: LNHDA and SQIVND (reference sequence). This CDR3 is CASSTRRQGTSGRSSYNEQFF. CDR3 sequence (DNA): TGTGCCAGTAGTACCCGAAGGCAGGGGACTAGCGGCCGGAGCTCCTACAATGAGCAGTTCTTC.

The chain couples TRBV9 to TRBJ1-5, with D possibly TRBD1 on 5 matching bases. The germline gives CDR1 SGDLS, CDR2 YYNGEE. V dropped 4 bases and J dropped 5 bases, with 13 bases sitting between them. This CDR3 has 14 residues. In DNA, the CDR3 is TGTGCCAGCAGCCCCCACAGGTTGGATCAGCCCCAGCATTTT. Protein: CASSPHRLDQPQHF.

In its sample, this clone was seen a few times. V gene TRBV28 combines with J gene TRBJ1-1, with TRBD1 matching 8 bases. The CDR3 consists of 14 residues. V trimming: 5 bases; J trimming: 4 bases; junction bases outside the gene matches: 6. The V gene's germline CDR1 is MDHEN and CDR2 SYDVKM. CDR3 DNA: TGTGCCAGCAGTCAAACAGGGGGGAGCACTGAAGCTTTCTTT. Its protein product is CASSQTGGSTEAFF.

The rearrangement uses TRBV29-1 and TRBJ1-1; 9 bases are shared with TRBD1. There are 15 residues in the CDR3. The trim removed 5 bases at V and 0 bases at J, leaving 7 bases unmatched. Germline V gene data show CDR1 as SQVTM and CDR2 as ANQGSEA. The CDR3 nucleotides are TGCAGCGTTACAGGGGGCGCAGAATTGAACACTGAAGCTTTCTTT. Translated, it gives CSVTGGAELNTEAFF.

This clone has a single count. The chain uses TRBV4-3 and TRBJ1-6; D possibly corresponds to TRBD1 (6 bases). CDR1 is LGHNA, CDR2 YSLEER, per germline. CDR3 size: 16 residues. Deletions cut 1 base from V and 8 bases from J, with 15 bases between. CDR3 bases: TGCGCCAGCAGCCAAGCTTCTCAGGGGCGGTATTCACCCCTCCACTTT. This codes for CASSQASQGRYSPLHF.

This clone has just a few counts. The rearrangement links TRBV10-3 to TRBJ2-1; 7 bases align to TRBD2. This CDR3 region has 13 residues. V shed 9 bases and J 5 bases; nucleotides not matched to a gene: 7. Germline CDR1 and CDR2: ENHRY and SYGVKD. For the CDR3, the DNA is TGTGCCATACGGGGAGGGGACCACAATGAGCAGTTCTTC. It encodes CAIRGGDHNEQFF.

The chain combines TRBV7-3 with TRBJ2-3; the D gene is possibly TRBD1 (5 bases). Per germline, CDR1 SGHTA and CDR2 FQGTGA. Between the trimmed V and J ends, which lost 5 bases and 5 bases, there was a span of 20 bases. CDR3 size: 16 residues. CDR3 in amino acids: CASSPAPRGLGDTQYF. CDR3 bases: TGTGCCAGCAGCCCAGCGCCAAGGGGTTTAGGAGATACGCAGTATTTT.

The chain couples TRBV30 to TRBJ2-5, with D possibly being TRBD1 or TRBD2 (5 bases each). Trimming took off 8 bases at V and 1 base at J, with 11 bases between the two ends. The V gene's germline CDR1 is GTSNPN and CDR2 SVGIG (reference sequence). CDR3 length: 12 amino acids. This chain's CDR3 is CARPGTQETQYF. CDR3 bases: TGTGCCCGCCCAGGGACCCAAGAGACCCAGTACTTC.